These 30 T cell receptor beta chains were all obtained from the same sample, sequenced in a study of T cells expressing NK-cell markers. TCRdb reworked the 5' RACE reads into one entry per CDR3 protein, no DNA. This sample's table has around 470,000 distinct CDR3 sequences. The specimen sequenced was blood T cells: a sorted CD56 or NKG2C T cell subset, CD4+ or CD8+ T cells, or bulk PBMC T cells (not recorded which). The receptors come from a woman in her forties or fifties in good health.

The chain uses TRBV9 and TRBJ1-2; the D call of TRBD1 rests on TCRdb alone, since no DNA is present to check it. The length of the CDR3 is 13 residues. Germline values: CDR1 SGDLS, CDR2 YYNGEE. The CDR3 sequence: CASSVAQGGGYTF.

The chain is built from TRBV7-8 and TRBJ2-7; lacking DNA, the TRBD2 call made by TCRdb goes unchecked. This CDR3 has 15 residues. CDR1 and CDR2 from the germline V gene are SGHVS and FQNEAQ. CDR3 loop: CASSNYRTPTYEQYF.

The chain is built from TRBV2 and TRBJ2-1; the TCRdb D gene call, TRBD1, has no DNA to confirm it. Per the germline V gene, CDR1 is SNHLY and CDR2 is FYNNEI. The CDR3 sequence is 11 residues long. CDR3 sequence: CASSEGQGGFF. Full variable domain (outside the CDR3, taken from reference TRBV2 and TRBJ2-1): EPEVTQTPSHQVTQMGQEVILRCVPISNHLYFYWYRQILGQKVEFLVSFYNNEISEKSEIFDDQFSVERPDGSNFTLKIRSTKLEDSAMYFCASSEGQGGFFGPGTRLTVL.

The chain is built from TRBV7-2 and TRBJ2-3; TCRdb's assignment of TRBD2 cannot be checked, as there is no DNA. The CDR3 is 17 amino acids. Germline CDR1 SGHTA, CDR2 FQGNSA. Here the CDR3 reads CASSRRKRTGGPDTQYF.

The chain couples TRBV7-9 to TRBJ2-6; TCRdb's D call of TRBD1 is untestable without DNA. The CDR3 extends over 16 amino acids. Germline CDR1 is SEHNR and CDR2 is FQNEAQ (reference sequence). The CDR3 sequence: CASSLLGGSGANVLTF. Full variable domain (outside the CDR3, taken from reference TRBV7-9 and TRBJ2-6): DTGVSQNPRHKITKRGQNVTFRCDPISEHNRLYWYRQTLGQGPEFLTYFQNEAQLEKSRLLSDRFSAERPKGSFSTLEIQRTEQGDSAMYLCASSLLGGSGANVLTFGAGSRLTVL.

The genes are TRBV6-5 and TRBJ2-7. From germline, CDR1 is MNHEY and CDR2 SVGAGI. The CDR3 runs to 16 residues. The CDR3 region is CASSYSTLTSSHEQYF.

The J gene is TRBJ2-3, the V gene TRBV24-1; TCRdb proposes TRBD1, but this gene call is untestable without DNA. The CDR3 loop spans 16 amino acids. Per the germline V gene, CDR1 is KGHDR and CDR2 is SFDVKD. The CDR3 region is CATSDFPGRHADTQYF.

This CDR3 reads CASSQVPGLGAGELFF. This rearrangement joins TRBV4-1 to TRBJ2-2; with no DNA, the TCRdb D assignment of TRBD2 cannot be verified. The CDR3 is 16 residues long. The V gene's germline CDR1 is MGHRA and CDR2 YSYEKL.

The chain has TRBV20-1 and TRBJ1-4; TCRdb names TRBD1, which stays unverified in the absence of DNA. This CDR3 comprises 16 residues. Germline assignment: CDR1 DFQATT and CDR2 SNEGSKA (reference sequence). CDR3 residues: CSARQNRGLTNEKLFF.

J is TRBJ1-2 and V is TRBV10-3; the TCRdb call, TRBD1, lacks DNA for checking. The length of the CDR3 is 15 residues. The germline V gene has CDR1 ENHRY and CDR2 SYGVKD. The CDR3 here is CAISDTSTGNYGYTF.

V usage is TRBV18 and J usage is TRBJ2-3; the D call from TCRdb, TRBD1, cannot be confirmed without DNA. CDR1 KGHSH and CDR2 LQKENI come from the germline V gene. This CDR3 spans 15 amino acids. The CDR3 sequence is CASSPLAGAGDTQYF.

The chain is built from TRBV29-1 and TRBJ1-6; absent DNA, TCRdb's TRBD1 call cannot be checked. CDR3 length: 15 residues. Germline V gene lookup returns CDR1 SQVTM and CDR2 ANQGSEA. The CDR3 sequence is CSIRQGRTESSPLHF.

The chain carries TRBV4-2 and TRBJ1-5. The germline V gene encodes CDR1 LGHNA and CDR2 YNFKEQ. This CDR3 contains 14 residues. The CDR3 protein is CASSGLGNNQPQHF.

The chain recombines TRBV5-1 with TRBJ1-2. This CDR3 has 13 residues. The germline gives CDR1 SGHRS, CDR2 YFSETQ. CDR3 region: CASSSGANYGYTF.

The J gene is TRBJ2-3, the V gene TRBV6-6; TCRdb's D gene call, TRBD2, goes unchecked for lack of DNA. Germline CDR1 MNHNY, CDR2 SVGAGI (reference sequence). The CDR3 contains 16 residues. The CDR3 reads CASSRTSGRGGDTQYF.

The chain couples TRBV12-3 or TRBV12-4 to TRBJ1-1; TCRdb gives TRBD1 as the D gene, but with no DNA this cannot be confirmed. The CDR3 is 14 residues long. The CDR3 sequence: CASSLSGRITEAFF.

The rearrangement links TRBV14 to TRBJ2-1; TCRdb returns TRBD2, unconfirmable since there is no DNA. From germline, CDR1 is SGHDN and CDR2 FVKESK. CDR3 size: 16 residues. Here the CDR3 reads CASSQGPAGVFNEQFF.

The chain combines TRBV5-1 with TRBJ2-7; the TRBD2 assignment by TCRdb is unverifiable without DNA. Per germline, CDR1 SGHRS and CDR2 YFSETQ. This CDR3 is 14 amino acids long. CDR3 region: CASSLTSGSSAAYF.

The chain recombines TRBV27 with TRBJ2-5. Germline CDR1 and CDR2: MNHEY and SMNVEV (reference sequence). The CDR3 has 13 residues. The CDR3 region is CASSLGPTETQYF.

The chain combines TRBV30 with TRBJ2-4; the TCRdb call, TRBD1, lacks DNA for checking. Germline V gene lookup returns CDR1 GTSNPN and CDR2 SVGIG (reference sequence). The CDR3 totals 12 residues. CDR3: CAYTSRGYIQYF.

V usage is TRBV7-8 and J usage is TRBJ2-1; the D call from TCRdb, TRBD2, cannot be confirmed without DNA. CDR1 SGHVS and CDR2 FQNEAQ come from the germline V gene. The CDR3 length is 17 residues. This CDR3 is CASSFFRIAGGDNEQFF.

V gene TRBV20-1 combines with J gene TRBJ2-4; there is no DNA to check the TCRdb D call of TRBD2. Per germline, CDR1 DFQATT and CDR2 SNEGSKA (reference sequence). The length of the CDR3 is 13 residues. CDR3 in amino acids: CSARALARDIQYF.

This chain joins TRBV7-8 and TRBJ1-1; TCRdb's assignment of TRBD1 cannot be checked, as there is no DNA. Germline V gene sequence: CDR1 SGHVS, CDR2 FQNEAQ. The CDR3 is 14 amino acids. CDR3 residues: CASSRDEQNTEAFF.

The genes are TRBV12-3 or TRBV12-4 and TRBJ2-2; the D call of TRBD2 rests on TCRdb alone, since no DNA is present to check it. The length of the CDR3 is 14 residues. This chain's CDR3 is CASRRTSDSGELFF.

The rearrangement uses TRBV24-1 and TRBJ2-2; with no DNA, the TCRdb D assignment of TRBD1 cannot be verified. The CDR3 has 14 residues. Germline V lookup: CDR1 KGHDR, CDR2 SFDVKD. This CDR3 reads CATSDQTGTGELFF.

V is TRBV6-5 and J is TRBJ1-5; lacking DNA, the TRBD1 call made by TCRdb goes unchecked. Germline V gene data show CDR1 as MNHEY and CDR2 as SVGAGI. CDR3 length: 16 amino acids. This CDR3 is CASSLPRQGVGQPQHF.

CDR3 amino acids: CASSPRLAGGTYNEQFF. The chain has TRBV11-2 and TRBJ2-1; TCRdb selects TRBD2, and the lack of DNA leaves this call unchecked. Germline CDR1 SGHAT, CDR2 FQNNGV. The length of the CDR3 is 17 residues.

The J gene is TRBJ2-1, the V gene TRBV29-1. The germline V gene has CDR1 SQVTM and CDR2 ANQGSEA. The CDR3 is 14 amino acids. The CDR3 spells CSVGRTGSYNEQFF.

The chain joins TRBV5-1 to TRBJ1-4. Germline assignment: CDR1 SGHRS and CDR2 YFSETQ. The CDR3 extends over 18 amino acids. The CDR3: CASSLAVDSYLLGEKLFF.

V usage is TRBV6-2 or TRBV6-3 and J usage is TRBJ1-2; TCRdb's D call of TRBD1 is untestable without DNA. CDR1 is MNHEY, CDR2 SVGEGT, per germline. This CDR3 contains 14 residues. The CDR3 loop is CASSSGGINYGYTF.